The rows below give T cell receptor beta chains drawn from one sample of a study of OX40 agonist ivuxolimab in advanced cancers. The table came from immunoSEQ multiplex PCR; TCRdb's copy has only in-frame clones and leaves some out. The table shows 30,000 to 45,000 clones, with about 90% occurring only once. The sample consisted of CD4+ or CD8+ T cells sorted from blood, taken in a trial of the OX40 agonist ivuxolimab. Receptors were obtained from an adult with an advanced solid tumor such as melanoma, head and neck, liver or kidney cancer. CDR3s include the opening cysteine and the closing phenylalanine or tryptophan. A D gene is named only where the DNA matches it firmly. Some rows have no size entry. The others give once, few or many, or a class for an expanded clone.

clone_size	d_call	v_call	j_call	cdr3_aa	cdr3_nt
.	TRBD1	TRBV12-5	TRBJ1-2	CATPTGGGYTF	TGTGCTACCCCTACAGGGGGAGGGTACACCTTC
.	TRBD1	TRBV6-5	TRBJ2-7	CASSYPGQGNEQYF	TGTGCCAGCAGTTACCCGGGACAGGGAAACGAGCAGTACTTC
medium-sized	.	TRBV6-1	TRBJ1-5	CASRAETHSNQPQHF	TGTGCCAGCAGGGCAGAGACCCATAGCAATCAGCCCCAGCATTTT
.	TRBD1	TRBV7-2	TRBJ2-3	CASSLWTGTDTQYF	TGTGCCAGCAGCCTTTGGACAGGGACAGATACGCAGTATTTT
.	.	TRBV5-6	TRBJ1-5	CASSGGRQPQHF	TGTGCCAGCAGCGGGGGGAGGCAGCCCCAGCATTTT
.	.	TRBV2	TRBJ2-7	CASSEEASYEQYF	TGTGCCAGCAGTGAGGAAGCCTCCTACGAGCAGTACTTC
.	TRBD1	TRBV2	TRBJ1-2	CATSGTEYGYTF	TGTGCCACCAGCGGGACAGAGTATGGCTACACCTTC
.	.	TRBV11-2	TRBJ2-1	CASQGNNEQFF	TGTGCCAGCCAAGGGAACAATGAGCAGTTCTTC
.	.	TRBV11-2	TRBJ1-4	CASSLGSRGGEKLFF	TGTGCCAGCAGCTTAGGATCCAGGGGAGGTGAAAAACTGTTTTTT
.	.	TRBV5-8	TRBJ2-1	CASSFEGGRSEQFF	TGTGCCAGCAGCTTCGAGGGGGGGCGGAGTGAGCAGTTCTTC
.	TRBD1	TRBV7-9	TRBJ1-1	CASSSWDSGHTFSAEAFF	TGTGCCAGCAGCTCTTGGGACAGCGGCCACACTTTTTCGGCTGAAGCTTTCTTT
.	TRBD1	TRBV7-9	TRBJ2-7	CASSLPDRGQYEQYF	TGTGCCAGCAGCTTACCGGACAGGGGGCAGTACGAGCAGTACTTC
.	.	TRBV4-1	TRBJ2-7	CASSQTGTVYEQYF	TGCGCCAGCAGCCAAACCGGGACGGTCTACGAGCAGTACTTC
.	.	TRBV11-1	TRBJ2-2	CASSLISYTGELFF	TGTGCCAGCAGCTTAATAAGCTACACCGGGGAGCTGTTTTTT
.	.	TRBV5-6	TRBJ2-3	CASSFGPQLVTDTQYF	TGTGCCAGCAGCTTCGGGCCTCAACTTGTAACAGATACGCAGTATTTT
.	.	TRBV9	TRBJ2-7	CASSVDGGSYEQYF	TGTGCCAGCAGCGTAGATGGGGGATCCTACGAGCAGTACTTC
few	.	TRBV6-1	TRBJ2-7	CASSGGEQYF	TGTGCCAGCAGTGGGGGAGAGCAGTACTTC
once	TRBD2	TRBV6-5	TRBJ2-5	CASSYWTSGKETQYF	TGTGCCAGCAGTTACTGGACTAGCGGTAAAGAGACCCAGTACTTC
.	.	TRBV19	TRBJ1-1	CASRIGTEAFF	TGTGCCAGTAGGATTGGCACTGAAGCTTTCTTT
.	.	TRBV19	TRBJ1-4	CASSIGVGDEKLFF	TGTGCCAGTAGTATTGGAGTGGGGGATGAAAAACTGTTTTTT
.	.	TRBV7-2	TRBJ2-2	CASSPPDRLNTGELFF	TGTGCCAGCAGCCCCCCAGACAGATTAAACACCGGGGAGCTGTTTTTT
.	TRBD1	TRBV5-1	TRBJ2-5	CASSPGQGQETQYF	TGCGCCAGCAGCCCCGGACAGGGTCAAGAGACCCAGTACTTC
.	TRBD1	TRBV5-5	TRBJ1-2	CASSVMRGQFPFYGYTF	TGTGCCAGCAGCGTTATGAGGGGACAGTTTCCCTTCTATGGCTACACCTTC
.	.	TRBV7-2	TRBJ2-5	CASSLDSQETQYF	TGTGCCAGCAGCTTAGACAGCCAAGAGACCCAGTACTTC
.	.	TRBV13	TRBJ2-7	CASSLGRAYEQYF	TGTGCCAGCAGCTTAGGCAGGGCCTACGAGCAGTACTTC
.	.	TRBV5-6	TRBJ2-2	CASSPGFLRNTGELFF	TGTGCCAGCAGCCCAGGGTTCCTGCGGAACACCGGGGAGCTGTTTTTT
.	TRBD1	TRBV11-2	TRBJ2-2	CASSSQGRRGGELFF	TGTGCCAGCAGCTCACAGGGGAGAAGGGGCGGGGAGCTGTTTTTT
.	.	TRBV7-2	TRBJ1-4	CASSLAGGNNEKLFF	TGTGCCAGCAGCTTAGCGGGGGGGAATAATGAAAAACTGTTTTTT
.	.	TRBV7-8	TRBJ2-3	CASSPGHEESDTQYF	TGTGCCAGCAGCCCCGGACACGAGGAGTCAGATACGCAGTATTTT
.	TRBD2	TRBV29-1	TRBJ2-7	CSVEERGTNYEQYF	TGCAGCGTTGAGGAGCGGGGGACCAACTACGAGCAGTACTTC
.	.	TRBV28	TRBJ2-1	CASSLEGTSGYNEQFF	TGTGCCAGCAGTTTAGAGGGGACAAGCGGCTACAATGAGCAGTTCTTC
medium-sized	.	TRBV19	TRBJ1-1	CASSIDPGARTEAFF	TGTGCCAGTAGTATAGATCCAGGGGCGCGCACTGAAGCTTTCTTT
.	.	TRBV29-1	TRBJ1-2	CSVAPLKPSPPFNYGYTF	TGCAGCGTGGCACCGCTGAAACCCTCTCCCCCCTTCAACTATGGCTACACCTTC
.	.	TRBV19	TRBJ1-2	CASSLGADSYTF	TGTGCCAGTAGTCTAGGGGCGGATAGCTACACCTTC
.	.	TRBV14	TRBJ2-3	CASSQVPTDTQYF	TGTGCCAGCAGCCAAGTCCCCACAGATACGCAGTATTTT
.	TRBD1	TRBV19	TRBJ1-1	CASSPVAGGSSEAFF	TGTGCCAGTAGTCCGGTCGCAGGGGGCTCCTCTGAAGCTTTCTTT